Listed below are T cell receptor beta chains from one sample, sequenced in a study of T cell changes during pregnancy in multiple sclerosis. Sequencing was performed with immunoSEQ multiplex PCR; in TCRdb, only in-frame clones are kept and a portion is missing. The profile shows about 77,000 clones, 85% to 95% of them singletons. Sequenced material: peripheral blood, taken after pregnancy. Receptors originate from a female donor in good health, enrolled as a control in a pregnancy study. CDR3s include the opening cysteine and the closing phenylalanine or tryptophan. D genes are given only for firm matches. Only some rows state a clone size, as once, few, many or a class for expanded clones.

.	13	.	TRBV30	TRBJ2-5	CAWTTDFQETQYF	TGTGCCTGGACCACAGATTTTCAAGAGACCCAGTACTTC
.	15	.	TRBV7-3	TRBJ2-1	CASSSRADSYNEQFF	TGTGCCAGCAGCTCCAGGGCCGATTCCTACAATGAGCAGTTCTTC
.	15	.	TRBV4-2	TRBJ2-7	CASSPRTGFPDEQYF	TGTGCCAGCAGCCCGAGAACAGGGTTCCCCGACGAGCAGTACTTC
.	14	.	TRBV9	TRBJ1-5	CASSLGRGNQPQHF	TGTGCCAGCAGCTTAGGGAGGGGCAATCAGCCCCAGCATTTT
.	13	.	TRBV19	TRBJ2-4	CASGGLAKNIQYF	TGTGCCAGTGGAGGACTAGCCAAAAACATTCAGTACTTC
TRBD2	15	.	TRBV30	TRBJ2-1	CAWGLLAGLHNEQFF	TGTGCCTGGGGCCTTCTAGCGGGACTCCACAATGAGCAGTTCTTC
TRBD1	13	.	TRBV2	TRBJ2-5	CASSRDREETQYF	TGTGCCAGCAGTAGGGACAGGGAAGAGACCCAGTACTTC
.	16	.	TRBV28	TRBJ2-1	CASSPSSADPYNEQFF	TGTGCCAGCAGTCCCTCCTCAGCGGATCCATACAATGAGCAGTTCTTC
.	14	.	TRBV28	TRBJ2-2	CASSPGQNTGELFF	TGTGCCAGCAGTCCGGGACAGAACACCGGGGAGCTGTTTTTT
.	13	once	TRBV28	TRBJ2-1	CASSFQGWNEQFF	TGTGCCAGCAGCTTTCAGGGTTGGAATGAGCAGTTCTTC
TRBD1	15	.	TRBV30	TRBJ1-5	CAWSPGTGPDQPQHF	TGTGCCTGGAGTCCCGGGACAGGGCCGGATCAGCCCCAGCATTTT
.	19	.	TRBV28	TRBJ2-7	CASNTRDSSIPMRAYEQYF	TGTGCCAGCAATACCCGGGACTCCTCTATTCCCATGCGGGCCTACGAGCAGTACTTC
.	18	.	TRBV27	TRBJ2-1	CASSFGTPFPTSYNEQFF	TGTGCCAGCAGTTTCGGTACCCCGTTTCCTACTTCCTATAATGAGCAGTTCTTC
.	13	few	TRBV14	TRBJ1-2	CASSQANRHGYTF	TGTGCCAGCAGCCAAGCAAACAGGCATGGCTACACCTTC
.	14	once	TRBV2	TRBJ2-7	CASRGTWLSTEQYF	TGTGCCAGCAGGGGGACATGGCTTTCTACCGAGCAGTACTTC
TRBD2	15	once	TRBV9	TRBJ2-3	CASSVGRGATDTQYF	TGTGCCAGCAGCGTAGGGCGGGGGGCCACAGATACGCAGTATTTT
TRBD1	15	.	TRBV7-9	TRBJ2-1	CASSPDIGGSGEQFF	TGTGCCAGCAGTCCCGACATAGGGGGCTCTGGTGAGCAGTTCTTC
TRBD1	14	.	TRBV6-4	TRBJ1-2	CARGDSQSVYGYTF	TGTGCCAGGGGGGACAGCCAGTCTGTCTATGGCTACACCTTC
.	15	once	TRBV4-1	TRBJ2-2	CASSKGVLNTGELFF	TGCGCCAGCAGCAAGGGAGTCTTGAACACCGGGGAGCTGTTTTTT
.	14	.	TRBV7-2	TRBJ2-5	CASSLAGVGETQYF	TGTGCCAGCAGCTTAGCGGGAGTGGGGGAGACCCAGTACTTC
TRBD1	15	.	TRBV28	TRBJ1-1	CASSKGGLGNTEAFF	TGTGCCAGCTCAAAAGGGGGCTTGGGGAACACTGAAGCTTTCTTT
.	13	.	TRBV7-2	TRBJ2-1	CASSFSVPTSLFF	TGTGCCAGCAGCTTTTCGGTCCCGACTAGTTTGTTCTTC
TRBD2	16	.	TRBV5-1	TRBJ2-5	CASSLLTSGGGETQYF	TGCGCCAGCAGCCTACTGACTAGCGGGGGTGGGGAGACCCAGTACTTC
TRBD2	17	.	TRBV7-9	TRBJ2-1	CASSLRYQRGATNEQFF	TGTGCCAGCAGCTTAAGGTATCAGCGGGGGGCCACCAATGAGCAGTTCTTC
TRBD2	17	.	TRBV5-4	TRBJ2-2	CASRHGTSGSNTGELFF	TGTGCCAGCCGACATGGGACTAGCGGTTCTAACACCGGGGAGCTGTTTTTT
.	14	.	TRBV5-1	TRBJ2-5	CASSLTEYQETQYF	TGCGCCAGCAGCTTGACCGAGTACCAAGAGACCCAGTACTTC
.	16	.	TRBV2	TRBJ2-1	CASSDGGRRGNNEQFF	TGTGCCAGCAGTGATGGTGGCCGCCGGGGTAACAATGAGCAGTTCTTC
TRBD2	16	.	TRBV19	TRBJ2-1	CASSIAGGTGGGEQFF	TGTGCCAGTAGTATAGCAGGAGGGACGGGAGGCGGTGAGCAGTTCTTC
.	13	.	TRBV30	TRBJ1-5	CAWSVQNNQPQHF	TGTGCCTGGAGTGTACAGAACAATCAGCCCCAGCATTTT
.	14	once	TRBV19	TRBJ1-1	CASKAHGGGTEAFF	TGTGCCAGTAAAGCCCACGGGGGGGGCACTGAAGCTTTCTTT
.	16	.	TRBV25-1	TRBJ2-3	CASSEDRGIAGDTQYF	TGTGCCAGCAGTGAAGATCGGGGGATAGCAGGGGATACGCAGTATTTT
TRBD1	15	.	TRBV18	TRBJ2-2	CASSSGQVATGELFF	TGTGCCAGCTCATCTGGACAGGTCGCCACCGGGGAGCTGTTTTTT
TRBD2	15	.	TRBV7-2	TRBJ2-6	CATTGGFSGANVLTF	TGTGCCACCACCGGGGGGTTCTCTGGGGCCAACGTCCTGACTTTC
TRBD2	14	.	TRBV27	TRBJ2-5	CASWTSGGRETQYF	TGTGCCAGCTGGACTAGCGGGGGCCGGGAGACCCAGTACTTC
.	14	once	TRBV11-2	TRBJ2-2	CASSSYLAFGELFF	TGTGCCAGCAGCTCCTACCTAGCGTTCGGGGAGCTGTTTTTT
TRBD1	17	once	TRBV5-4	TRBJ2-7	CASSLLAPGTGDWEQYF	TGTGCCAGCAGCTTGTTAGCTCCCGGGACAGGGGATTGGGAGCAGTACTTC
TRBD2	17	.	TRBV19	TRBJ2-7	CASRAVLHGRNSYEQYF	TGTGCCAGTAGGGCGGTTCTCCACGGGAGGAACTCCTACGAGCAGTACTTC
.	15	.	TRBV29-1	TRBJ1-2	CSVEALEATGYGYTF	TGCAGCGTTGAAGCGTTGGAGGCAACGGGGTATGGCTACACCTTC
.	14	few	TRBV7-2	TRBJ1-5	CASSPYGGSQPQHF	TGTGCCAGCAGCCCCTACGGGGGAAGTCAGCCCCAGCATTTT
TRBD2	19	.	TRBV7-8	TRBJ2-1	CASSDAFLAGASMYNEQFF	TGTGCCAGCAGCGACGCATTCCTAGCGGGAGCGAGCATGTACAATGAGCAGTTCTTC
TRBD1	17	.	TRBV19	TRBJ1-2	CASSHGRDRALNYGYTF	TGTGCCAGTAGTCACGGTAGGGACAGGGCACTTAACTATGGCTACACCTTC
.	16	.	TRBV18	TRBJ2-2	CASSPPSGRNTGELFF	TGTGCCAGCTCACCACCGTCAGGGCGGAACACCGGGGAGCTGTTTTTT
TRBD2	16	.	TRBV7-9	TRBJ2-1	CASEGSGGLPGNEQFF	TGTGCCAGCGAGGGTAGCGGGGGGCTCCCGGGGAATGAGCAGTTCTTC
.	12	.	TRBV2	TRBJ2-5	CASSKRWETQYF	TGTGCCAGCAGTAAGAGGTGGGAGACCCAGTACTTC